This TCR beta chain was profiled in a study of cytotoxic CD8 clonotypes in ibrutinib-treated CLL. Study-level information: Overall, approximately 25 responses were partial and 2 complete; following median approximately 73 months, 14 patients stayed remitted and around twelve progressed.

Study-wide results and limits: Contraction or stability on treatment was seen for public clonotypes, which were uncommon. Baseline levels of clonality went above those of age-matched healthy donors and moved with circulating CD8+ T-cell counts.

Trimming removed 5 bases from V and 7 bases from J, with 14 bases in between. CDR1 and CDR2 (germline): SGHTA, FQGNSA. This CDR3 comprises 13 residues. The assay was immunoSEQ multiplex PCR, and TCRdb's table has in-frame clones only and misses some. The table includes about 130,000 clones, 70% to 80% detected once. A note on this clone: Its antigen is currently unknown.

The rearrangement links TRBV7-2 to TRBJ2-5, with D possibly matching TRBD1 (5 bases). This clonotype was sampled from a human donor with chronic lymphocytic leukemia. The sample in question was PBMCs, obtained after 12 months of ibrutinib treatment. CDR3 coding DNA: TGTGCCAGCAGCCCAGCCAGGGCTGGGACCCAGTACTTC. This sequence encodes CASSPARAGTQYF.